Below, 10 T cell receptor beta chains from the same sample are listed, as sequenced in a study of beta chain features in type 1 diabetes. Their antigens are not known. Expressed TCRB transcripts were sequenced, since all the RNA that had been isolated was reverse transcribed. Sequenced by immunoSEQ multiplex PCR; TCRdb stores in-frame clones only, minus some. The profile shows roughly 300,000 clones, approximately 9.7% of them singletons. Overall study findings and caveats: For Type 1 diabetes patients, all four CD4+ subsets carried TCRB CDR3s that were moderately but significantly shorter.

Sequences were obtained from central memory CD4+ T cells from blood. Receptor source: a man younger than 40 with type 1 diabetes.

J is TRBJ1-2 and V is TRBV4-3; TRBD1 matches 7 bases. The germline V gene encodes CDR1 LGHNA and CDR2 YSLEER. CDR3 length: 15 residues. After removal of 0 bases from V and 8 bases from J, the junction contained 9 bases not matched to a gene. DNA for the CDR3: TGCGCCAGCAGCCAAGACGCAGGGGGTACCCACGGCTACACCTTC. Protein product: CASSQDAGGTHGYTF.

V gene TRBV7-2 combines with J gene TRBJ2-3, with D possibly being TRBD1 or TRBD2 (5 bases each). V was trimmed by 1 base and J by 6 bases, leaving 8 bases between them. CDR3 length equals 13 residues. Germline values: CDR1 SGHTA, CDR2 FQGNSA. CDR3 residues: CASSLVGVDTQYF. The CDR3 nucleotides read TGTGCCAGCAGCTTAGTGGGGGTGGATACGCAGTATTTT.

The V call is TRBV5-1, the J call TRBJ2-5; D gene uncertain. CDR3 length equals 14 residues. Trimming left V 0 bases short and J 1 base short, with 7 bases between. CDR1 and CDR2 (germline): SGHRS, YFSETQ. In nucleotides, the CDR3 is TGCGCCAGCAGCTTGGGCGACGCCCAAGAGACCCAGTACTTC. Its translation is CASSLGDAQETQYF.

This clone showed up just a few times. DNA for the CDR3: TGTGCCAGCAGCTTATCTGGGACAACAGAGCTGTTTTTT. It is translated as CASSLSGTTELFF. The V and J genes are TRBV13 and TRBJ2-2; possibly TRBD1 for D (6 bases). V was trimmed by 2 bases and J by 11 bases, leaving 12 bases between them. The CDR3 contains 13 residues. The V gene's germline CDR1 is PRHDT and CDR2 FYEKMQ (reference sequence).

In DNA form, the CDR3 reads TGTGCCATCAGCGGACAGGGAGTCTATGGCTACACCTTC. Its translation: CAISGQGVYGYTF. This rearrangement joins TRBV10-3 to TRBJ1-2; 8 bases match TRBD1. V gave up 6 bases and J gave up 4 bases; unmatched junction bases: 4. The CDR3 is 13 residues long. Germline-derived CDR1 and CDR2 are ENHRY and SYGVKD.

This clone turned up a few times. The chain uses TRBV5-1 and TRBJ1-2, with 9 bases aligning to TRBD1. CDR1 and CDR2 from the germline V gene are SGHRS and YFSETQ. This CDR3 comprises 15 residues. V shed 0 bases and J 6 bases; nucleotides not matched to a gene: 6. The CDR3: CASSLEQGAKHGYTF. The CDR3, as DNA: TGCGCCAGCAGCTTGGAACAGGGGGCGAAGCATGGCTACACCTTC.

This clone has more than one count but fewer than ten. The chain joins TRBV6-5 to TRBJ2-3; a possible D gene is TRBD1 (5 bases). CDR1 is MNHEY and CDR2 is SVGAGI in the germline V gene. The CDR3 length is 15 residues. V was shortened by 10 bases and J by 0 bases, with 17 bases between the two germline ends. CDR3 sequence reads: CAISQGRQSTDTQYF. The DNA of the CDR3 is TGTGCCATCAGCCAGGGCCGGCAGAGCACAGATACGCAGTATTTT.

This clone was counted only a few times. The germline gene is not matched at one end of the junction; a read error may be the cause. The J gene is TRBJ2-1, the V gene TRBV5-4; tentative D call: TRBD1 (5 bases). The CDR3 is 15 amino acids. CDR1 is SGHNT, CDR2 YYREEE, per germline (reference sequence). This CDR3 is CASSSLRGSFNEQFF. The CDR3 bases are TGTGCCAGCAGCTCCCTTAGGGGTTCCTTCAATGAGCAGTTCTTC.

The chain uses TRBV5-1 and TRBJ1-3; D is undetermined. The CDR3 extends over 15 amino acids. Germline-derived CDR1 and CDR2 are SGHRS and YFSETQ. Between the trimmed V and J ends, which lost 4 bases and 0 bases, there was a span of 11 bases. CDR3: CASSGGEYSGNTIYF. CDR3 nucleotides: TGCGCCAGCAGCGGAGGAGAGTACTCTGGAAACACCATATATTTT.

The gene calls are TRBV28 and TRBJ1-2; 10 bases are shared with TRBD1. The CDR3 is 13 amino acids. Trimming at V came to 6 bases and at J to 8 bases, leaving 6 bases not matched to a gene. Germline lookup yields CDR1 MDHEN and CDR2 SYDVKM. CDR3 nucleotides: TGTGCCAGCAGAGGGGACAGGGGATCGGGCTACACCTTC. The encoded protein is CASRGDRGSGYTF.